A single sample gave rise to the 31 T cell receptor beta chains below, sequenced in a study of blood T cells in healthy people across ages. It was with a sample-barcoded 5' primer and a J-beta primer mix that a second PCR of about 7 to 12 cycles was run. TCRdb passed the 5' RACE reads through MiXCR, listing each CDR3 protein once. The sample has approximately 730,000 distinct CDR3 sequences; about 55% are singletons. The specimen sequenced was blood. Receptor source: a man older than 75 in good health.

This clonotype appeared once. The rearrangement uses TRBV29-1 and TRBJ2-1; D uncertain. V gave up 6 bases and J gave up 0 bases, with 12 bases separating them. CDR1 is SQVTM, CDR2 ANQGSEA, per germline. The CDR3 loop spans 14 amino acids. CDR3 sequence reads: CSVRIPSSYNEQFF. The CDR3, as DNA: TGCAGCGTCCGGATCCCGAGCTCCTACAATGAGCAGTTCTTC.

The chain uses TRBV20-1 and TRBJ2-1, with 9 bases lining up with TRBD1. Germline V gene sequence: CDR1 DFQATT, CDR2 SNEGSKA (reference sequence). CDR3 length: 15 amino acids. The trim removed 3 bases at V and 3 bases at J, leaving 6 bases unmatched. The CDR3 reads CSARYRDRVYNEQFF. CDR3 bases: TGCAGTGCTAGGTACCGGGACAGGGTCTACAATGAGCAGTTCTTC.

V and J are TRBV5-6 and TRBJ2-2, with D possibly TRBD2 on 6 matching bases. The germline V and J ends were trimmed by 4 bases and 1 base, with 14 bases remaining between them. The CDR3 consists of 16 residues. The V gene's germline CDR1 is SGHDT and CDR2 YYEEEE. The CDR3 sequence is CASSPGDGRNTGELFF. DNA for the CDR3: TGTGCCAGCAGCCCGGGGGATGGTCGGAACACCGGGGAGCTGTTTTTT. The variable domain in full, with the rest retrieved from reference TRBV5-6 and TRBJ2-2, is DAGVTQSPTHLIKTRGQQVTLRCSPKSGHDTVSWYQQALGQGPQFIFQYYEEEERQRGNFPDRFSGHQFPNYSSELNVNALLLGDSALYLCASSPGDGRNTGELFFGEGSRLTVL.

This chain joins TRBV6-5 and TRBJ2-2, with 7 bases lining up with TRBD2. V shed 2 bases, J shed 4 bases, and the junction held 10 bases outside the gene matches. The CDR3 has 17 residues. Germline V gene data show CDR1 as MNHEY and CDR2 as SVGAGI. This CDR3 reads CASSYTGRGSGTGELFF. DNA of the CDR3: TGTGCCAGCAGTTACACTGGGCGGGGGTCGGGCACCGGGGAGCTGTTTTTT.

This clonotype has only a few counts. The chain is built from TRBV12-3 or TRBV12-4 and TRBJ2-5, with a possible D match to TRBD2 (6 bases). The CDR3 consists of 11 residues. The V end was cut by 4 bases, the J end by 11 bases, with 11 bases between. The CDR3 loop is CASSSGTPQYF. In DNA, the CDR3 is TGTGCCAGCAGTTCAGGGACTCCTCAGTACTTC.

In its sample, this clonotype was seen a few times. The chain joins TRBV2 to TRBJ1-1; D not certain. V lost 1 base, J lost 6 bases, and 9 bases lay in between. The CDR3 runs to 13 residues. The germline CDR1 and CDR2 sequences are SNHLY and FYNNEI. CDR3 protein: CASSEGEGPEAFF. DNA of the CDR3: TGTGCCAGCAGTGAAGGGGAGGGCCCTGAAGCTTTCTTT.

The chain carries TRBV15 and TRBJ2-7; D unresolved. V was clipped by 5 bases and J by 0 bases, with 5 bases between them. The CDR3 is made up of 12 amino acids. The V gene's germline CDR1 is LNHNV and CDR2 YYDKDF (reference sequence). DNA for the CDR3: TGTGCCACCAGCCTGGACTCCTACGAGCAGTACTTC. It yields the protein CATSLDSYEQYF.

The chain links TRBV7-9 to TRBJ2-4; no firm D call. CDR3 length: 13 amino acids. Trimming took off 3 bases at V and 5 bases at J, with 8 bases between the two ends. Germline lookup yields CDR1 SEHNR and CDR2 FQNEAQ (reference sequence). CDR3 loop: CASSFDLENIQYF. The CDR3 bases are TGTGCCAGCAGCTTTGACCTAGAAAACATTCAGTACTTC.

This rearrangement joins TRBV9 to TRBJ2-5, with D perhaps matching TRBD2 (6 bases). Germline CDR1 SGDLS, CDR2 YYNGEE. The CDR3 has 14 amino acids. Between the trimmed V and J ends, which lost 1 base and 7 bases, there was a span of 14 bases. The CDR3 bases are TGTGCCAGCAGCGTACGGGACGGGACTGGGACCCAGTACTTC. It encodes CASSVRDGTGTQYF.

This chain joins TRBV6-2 or TRBV6-3 and TRBJ1-5; TRBD1 matches 7 bases. CDR3 length: 15 amino acids. Germline CDR1 is MNHEY and CDR2 is SVGEGT. V trimming: 7 bases; J trimming: 7 bases; junction bases outside the gene matches: 13. DNA of the CDR3: TGTGCCAGCAACCTGGGGGGAGGGGGCGGCCAGCCCCAGCATTTT. Its translation is CASNLGGGGGQPQHF.

This chain connects TRBV20-1 to TRBJ2-5; D is uncertain. The germline V gene has CDR1 DFQATT and CDR2 SNEGSKA (reference sequence). The V and J ends lost 3 bases and 1 base respectively, with 15 bases between them. The CDR3 has 15 residues. The CDR3 here is CSASVSFGLQETQYF. The CDR3 nucleotides read TGCAGTGCTAGCGTTTCTTTCGGGCTCCAAGAGACCCAGTACTTC.

This clonotype was detected only a few times. The chain uses TRBV29-1 and TRBJ2-1; tentatively, D is TRBD1 (5 bases). The length of the CDR3 is 12 residues. Trimming removed 4 bases from V and 6 bases from J, with 10 bases in between. Germline V lookup: CDR1 SQVTM, CDR2 ANQGSEA. The DNA of the CDR3 is TGCAGCGTTGCCAGGGCCTTCAATGAGCAGTTCTTC. Protein product: CSVARAFNEQFF.

In this sample, this clonotype turned up once. This chain links TRBV6-6 with TRBJ1-2, with 7 nucleotides matching TRBD1. V lost 5 bases and J lost 0; bases outside the gene matches: 9. The germline gives CDR1 MNHNY, CDR2 SVGAGI (reference sequence). The CDR3 spans 16 residues. For the CDR3, the DNA is TGTGCCAGCAGTATCCGGGACAGAGCAGCTAACTATGGCTACACCTTC. Its protein is CASSIRDRAANYGYTF.

The chain is built from TRBV10-3 and TRBJ2-3; 8 nucleotides agree with TRBD2. The CDR3 covers 14 residues. Losses at the gene ends were 5 bases for V and 4 bases for J; bases not matched to a gene: 5. Germline CDR1 and CDR2: ENHRY and SYGVKD. Here the CDR3 reads CAISTAGAADTQYF. CDR3 in DNA: TGTGCCATCAGTACAGCGGGAGCTGCAGATACGCAGTATTTT.

The sample holds a few counts of this clonotype. The chain uses TRBV25-1 and TRBJ1-1; TRBD1 aligns across 9 bases. Germline V gene data show CDR1 as MGHDK and CDR2 as SYGVNS. The CDR3 extends over 14 amino acids. V was pared by 5 bases and J by 5 bases, with 6 bases of the junction left unmatched. CDR3 nucleotide sequence: TGTGCCAGCAGTAGGGACAGGGTGTCGACTGAAGCTTTCTTT. Translated, it gives CASSRDRVSTEAFF.

CDR3 in DNA: TGCAGTGCTAGAGTTCCCGGGACAGGGAAATATTCACCCCTCCACTTT. Its translation: CSARVPGTGKYSPLHF. J is TRBJ1-6 and V is TRBV20-1; TRBD1 agrees at 9 bases. V lost 1 base to trimming and J lost 8 bases; unmatched junction nucleotides: 9. Germline values: CDR1 DFQATT, CDR2 SNEGSKA (reference sequence). The CDR3 spans 16 residues.

There are a few counts of this clonotype. The V gene is TRBV4-2, the J gene TRBJ2-7, with 7 bases lining up with TRBD1. Trimming at V came to 0 bases and at J to 2 bases, leaving 7 bases not matched to a gene. Germline CDR1 reads LGHNA; CDR2 reads YNFKEQ. The CDR3 sequence is 16 residues long. CDR3 sequence: CASSQDRGQQAYEQYF. The CDR3 region has the DNA TGTGCCAGCAGCCAAGATCGGGGACAGCAAGCCTACGAGCAGTACTTC.

The rearrangement links TRBV20-1 to TRBJ1-4; 9 positions agree with TRBD1. The J segment lost 3 bases and the V segment lost 6 bases, leaving 5 bases of the junction unmatched. Germline V CDR1 and CDR2: DFQATT, SNEGSKA (reference sequence). This CDR3 contains 14 residues. DNA of the CDR3: TGCAGTGCGGCCGGGACAGGGCCTAATGAAAAACTGTTTTTT. Translation: CSAAGTGPNEKLFF.

The genes are TRBV6-6 and TRBJ2-3, with 9 bases matching TRBD1. J lost 2 bases, V lost 5 bases, and 5 bases had no gene match. CDR3 length: 15 amino acids. Per the germline V gene, CDR1 is MNHNY and CDR2 is SVGAGI (reference sequence). The CDR3 here is CASSPGTGFTDTQYF. The CDR3 nucleotides read TGTGCCAGCAGTCCGGGGACAGGGTTCACAGATACGCAGTATTTT.

This clonotype has more than one count but fewer than ten. The chain carries TRBV9 and TRBJ2-6; 9 bases fit TRBD1. This CDR3 is built from 17 residues. With 3 bases clipped from V and 2 bases from J, the junction kept 6 bases outside the gene matches. The germline gives CDR1 SGDLS, CDR2 YYNGEE. CDR3 nucleotide sequence: TGTGCCAGCAGCGCCCGGGACAGGGTTACTGGGGCCAACGTCCTGACTTTC. It codes for CASSARDRVTGANVLTF.

This chain links TRBV7-8 with TRBJ1-4; a possible D gene is TRBD1 (6 bases). V dropped 5 bases and J dropped 10 bases, with 14 bases sitting between them. This CDR3 spans 13 amino acids. Germline CDR1 and CDR2: SGHVS and FQNEAQ. CDR3 region: CASSVRGQGKLFF. CDR3 sequence (DNA): TGTGCCAGCAGCGTAAGGGGACAAGGAAAACTGTTTTTT.

The chain has TRBV28 and TRBJ2-2; TRBD1 matches 7 bases. The CDR3 length is 18 residues. Germline values: CDR1 MDHEN, CDR2 SYDVKM. Losses at the gene ends were 5 bases for V and 4 bases for J; bases not matched to a gene: 16. The CDR3 region is CASSPQGVIDLGTGELFF. In DNA, the CDR3 is TGTGCCAGCAGTCCCCAGGGGGTGATCGACTTGGGCACCGGGGAGCTGTTTTTT.

The V call is TRBV4-2, the J call TRBJ2-1; D not certain. This CDR3 is 14 amino acids long. The germline V gene encodes CDR1 LGHNA and CDR2 YNFKEQ. V was pared by 4 bases and J by 5 bases, with 12 bases between. The CDR3, as DNA: TGTGCCAGCAGCCTCGGGCCTCAAAACAATGAGCAGTTCTTC. It yields the protein CASSLGPQNNEQFF.

The genes are TRBV20-1 and TRBJ2-1; the D gene is possibly TRBD2 (6 bases). CDR3 length: 16 residues. V shed 1 base and J shed 5 bases, with 18 bases lying between them. Per germline, CDR1 DFQATT and CDR2 SNEGSKA (reference sequence). CDR3: CSARAPGLARHNEQFF. The CDR3 DNA reads TGCAGTGCTAGAGCCCCGGGGCTAGCGAGGCACAATGAGCAGTTCTTC.

This clonotype turned up a few times. The genes are TRBV9 and TRBJ2-5; a possible D gene is TRBD1 (5 bases). The germline V gene encodes CDR1 SGDLS and CDR2 YYNGEE. V was trimmed by 0 bases and J by 1 base, leaving 13 bases between them. The CDR3 length is 16 residues. In DNA, the CDR3 is TGTGCCAGCAGCGTAGCTACTACGACAGTCCAAGAGACCCAGTACTTC. Its translation: CASSVATTTVQETQYF.

This clonotype showed up just a few times. The chain has TRBV5-5 and TRBJ1-5; D is unresolved. CDR1 and CDR2 (germline): SGHKS, YYEKEE (reference sequence). The V end lost 4 bases, the J end lost 4 bases, and 6 bases lay between the germline ends. The length of the CDR3 is 12 residues. The CDR3 region is CASSGENQPQHF. For the CDR3, the DNA is TGTGCCAGCAGCGGAGAGAATCAGCCCCAGCATTTT.

Only a few counts were recorded for this clonotype. The chain uses TRBV20-1 and TRBJ2-1; 14 bases fit TRBD2. J gave up 7 bases and V 5 bases, and 13 bases lay outside the gene matches. Per the germline V gene, CDR1 is DFQATT and CDR2 is SNEGSKA (reference sequence). The CDR3 sequence is 17 residues long. The CDR3 is CSAELGLAGGPWNEQFF. DNA of the CDR3: TGCAGTGCTGAACTCGGACTAGCGGGAGGCCCTTGGAATGAGCAGTTCTTC.

V is TRBV10-3 and J is TRBJ2-4; TRBD2 matches at 8 bases. The DNA end favors TRBJ2-7, so the J call may be wrong. From germline, CDR1 is ENHRY and CDR2 SYGVKD. The CDR3 is made up of 12 amino acids. CDR3 sequence: CANSGGGREQYF. The CDR3 nucleotides are TGTGCCAACTCGGGCGGGGGGCGCGAGCAGTACTTC.

A remark on this clonotype: The junction and the germline gene differ at one end; a read error may be behind it. The genes are TRBV5-1 and TRBJ2-1, with 8 positions matching TRBD2. In germline, CDR1 is SGHRS, CDR2 YFSETQ. The CDR3 has 14 amino acids. The CDR3 DNA is TGCGCCAGCAGGACGGGAGGGCTAATGGATGATCAGTTCTTC. Translation gives CASRTGGLMDDQFF. The full variable domain, its missing parts supplied by reference TRBV5-1 and TRBJ2-1, is KAGVTQTPRYLIKTRGQQVTLSCSPISGHRSVSWYQQTPGQGLQFLFEYFSETQRNKGNFPGRFSGRQFSNSRSEMNVSTLELGDSALYLCASRTGGLMDDQFFGPGTRLTVL.

The V gene is TRBV6-5, the J gene TRBJ2-1, with D unresolved. The V end was cut by 3 bases, the J end by 8 bases, with 11 bases between. The CDR3 totals 13 residues. Germline V CDR1 and CDR2: MNHEY, SVGAGI. The CDR3 nucleotides are TGTGCCAGCAGTTATTTTCCTGGATATGAGCAGTTCTTC. Amino acid sequence: CASSYFPGYEQFF.

The gene calls are TRBV5-1 and TRBJ1-2, with D possibly matching TRBD1 (6 bases). The V gene lost 4 bases and the J gene lost 2 bases, with 12 bases spanning the gap. Germline CDR1 and CDR2: SGHRS and YFSETQ. The CDR3 contains 14 residues. CDR3 DNA sequence: TGCGCCAGCAGCAACCAGGACAGCAACTATGGCTACACCTTC. It translates to CASSNQDSNYGYTF.